A selection of T cell receptor beta chains follows, all from one sample in a study of identical twins. TCRdb processed the 5' RACE reads anew with MiXCR; each CDR3 protein has one entry. Of roughly 490,000 distinct CDR3 sequences detected, approximately 15% appear once; the ten largest clones hold 0.98%. These records were also assigned to another study, of yellow fever vaccine responses in identical twins.

Sequenced: CD4+ T cells sorted from blood. These receptors were obtained from a woman aged 18-29 years in good health. The CDR3 runs from the conserved cysteine through the conserved F or W. The order of the fields is CDR3 length, clone size, V gene, J gene, D gene, CDR3 DNA, CDR3 protein. D genes are given only for firm matches. Clone size appears in some rows only: once, few, many, or a class for an expanded clone.

>16|few|TRBV28|TRBJ2-5|-
TGTGCCAGCAGTTCAACGGGGGGCGTGCAAGGAGAGACCCAGTACTTC
CASSSTGGVQGETQYF
>13|many|TRBV29-1|TRBJ2-1|-
TGCAGCGTGAACAGGGCCCAGCGCAATGAGCAGTTCTTC
CSVNRAQRNEQFF
>14|-|TRBV11-1|TRBJ2-3|TRBD1
TGTGCCAGCGCCAGACAGGGGGACACAGATACGCAGTATTTT
CASARQGDTDTQYF
>13|many|TRBV5-1|TRBJ2-7|-
TGCGCCAGCAGCACAGGGATCTCCTACGAGCAGTACTTC
CASSTGISYEQYF
>14|-|TRBV13|TRBJ1-5|-
TGTGCCAGCTCCTACAGGGTAAGCAATCAGCCCCAGCATTTT
CASSYRVSNQPQHF
>13|few|TRBV9|TRBJ2-3|-
TGTGCCAGCAGCTCTCCGGGGGTTCATACGCAGTATTTT
CASSSPGVHTQYF
>15|few|TRBV10-3|TRBJ2-1|TRBD1
TGTGCCATCAGTGACTCAGGGGGAAACTACAATGAGCAGTTCTTC
CAISDSGGNYNEQFF
>17|many|TRBV24-1|TRBJ2-6|-
TGTGCCACCAGTGGATCGGACAGCCACTCTGGGGCCAACGTCCTGACTTTC
CATSGSDSHSGANVLTF
>18|-|TRBV11-2|TRBJ1-4|-
TGTGCCAGCAGCCCAGGACGCGGGGCTAGGGGACGTGGTGAAAAACTGTTTTTT
CASSPGRGARGRGEKLFF
>14|-|TRBV11-2|TRBJ2-2|TRBD2
TGTGCCACCAGCCAGCGGGAGGGCCCCGGGGAGCTGTTTTTT
CATSQREGPGELFF
>15|-|TRBV12-3/TRBV12-4|TRBJ2-7|-
TGTGCCAGCACCTTAGGGGGGGCGGAGGCCTACGAGCAGTACTTC
CASTLGGAEAYEQYF
>13|few|TRBV10-3|TRBJ2-7|TRBD1
TGTGCCATCAGTGTACAGGGGGTCTACGAGCAGTACTTC
CAISVQGVYEQYF
>11|-|TRBV19|TRBJ2-1|-
TGTGCCAGTAACAAGGGTGATGAGCAGTTCTTC
CASNKGDEQFF
>17|few|TRBV7-4|TRBJ1-5|-
TGTGCCAGCAGCTTAGTCAGGGACATGGAATGCCATCAGCCCCAGCATTTT
CASSLVRDMECHQPQHF
>15|many|TRBV7-3|TRBJ2-1|TRBD1
TGTGCCAGCAGCTTAGACAGGGGCGCCTACAATGAGCAGTTCTTC
CASSLDRGAYNEQFF
>19|few|TRBV4-1|TRBJ2-4|TRBD1
TGCGCCAGCAGCCAAGGGACAGGGGTTGGGGGGCTAGCCAAAAACATTCAGTACTTC
CASSQGTGVGGLAKNIQYF
>13|few|TRBV7-6|TRBJ2-3|-
TGTGCCAGCAAATTCAGGGGCTCAGATACGCAGTATTTT
CASKFRGSDTQYF
>11|few|TRBV5-6|TRBJ1-1|-
TGTGCCAGCAGCTTACAGAATGAAGCTTTCTTT
CASSLQNEAFF
>15|-|TRBV11-2|TRBJ2-1|TRBD2
TGTGCCAGCAGCCCACTAGCGGGAGAACACAATGAGCAGTTCTTC
CASSPLAGEHNEQFF
>14|many|TRBV7-2|TRBJ2-1|-
TGTGCCAGCAGCTTAGGACTACAGGGCTCGGAGCAGTTCTTC
CASSLGLQGSEQFF
>15|-|TRBV3-1|TRBJ2-5|-
TGTGCCAGCAGCCAAGCCCCGGGTCCTCAAGAGACCCAGTACTTC
CASSQAPGPQETQYF
>12|few|TRBV24-1|TRBJ2-3|TRBD2
TGTGCCGTGAGCGGGGGGACAGATACGCAGTATTTT
CAVSGGTDTQYF
>13|-|TRBV10-2|TRBJ2-7|TRBD2
TGCGCCAGCAGTGCCGGGACTAGCTACGAGCAGTACTTC
CASSAGTSYEQYF
>12|few|TRBV29-1|TRBJ2-2|TRBD1
TGCAGCGCCGGACAGGGGATCGGGGAGCTGTTTTTT
CSAGQGIGELFF
>14|-|TRBV18|TRBJ2-1|-
TGTGCCAGCTCACCACGAGACACATACAATGAGCAGTTCTTC
CASSPRDTYNEQFF
>14|-|TRBV3-1|TRBJ1-1|-
TGTGCCAGCAGCCAAGCCTTCAGGTACCCTGAAGCTTTCTTT
CASSQAFRYPEAFF
>18|few|TRBV11-1|TRBJ2-1|TRBD2
TGTGCCAGCAGCCCCGGACTAGCGGGATCCTGGGATTACAATGAGCAGTTCTTC
CASSPGLAGSWDYNEQFF
>15|-|TRBV5-1|TRBJ2-5|TRBD2
TGCGCCAGCAGCTTGCCTAGCGGGGAAGAGGAGACCCAGTACTTC
CASSLPSGEEETQYF
>11|few|TRBV10-3|TRBJ2-3|-
TGTGCCATCTCCTTGGGGGATACGCAGTATTTT
CAISLGDTQYF
>16|-|TRBV7-9|TRBJ2-1|TRBD1
TGTGCCAGCAGCTTTGCCCGACAGGGCCCCTACAATGAGCAGTTCTTC
CASSFARQGPYNEQFF
>12|-|TRBV29-1|TRBJ2-5|-
TGCAGCGTAGGCACCCGAAGGGAGACCCAGTACTTC
CSVGTRRETQYF
>15|-|TRBV5-1|TRBJ2-2|TRBD1
TGCGCCAGCAGGGAAGGACAGGGAAACACCGGGGAGCTGTTTTTT
CASREGQGNTGELFF
>14|many|TRBV5-1|TRBJ2-5|TRBD1
TGTGCCAGCAGTTTGGGACAGTACCAAGAGACCCAGTACTTC
CASSLGQYQETQYF
>14|few|TRBV27|TRBJ2-5|TRBD2
TGTGCCAGCGGTCAGACTAGCGGGAGAAGGGACCAGTACTTC
CASGQTSGRRDQYF
>13|-|TRBV4-1|TRBJ1-5|-
TGCGCCAGCAGCCAAGTTGGGAATCAGCCCCAGCATTTT
CASSQVGNQPQHF
>13|many|TRBV20-1|TRBJ2-1|TRBD2
TGCAGTGAAACTAGCGGGAGGGCACTTGAGCAGTTCTTC
CSETSGRALEQFF
>16|many|TRBV7-9|TRBJ1-5|-
TGTGCCAGCAGCATTTCGGGGGCTGGTAGCAATCAGCCCCAGCATTTT
CASSISGAGSNQPQHF
>14|-|TRBV27|TRBJ2-3|TRBD2
TGTGCCAGCAGGGTAGCGGGAGTTGGTGATACGCAGTATTTT
CASRVAGVGDTQYF
>16|-|TRBV15|TRBJ2-5|-
TGTGCCACCAGCAGAGATCGGGCAGGACCGCAAGAGACCCAGTACTTC
CATSRDRAGPQETQYF
>9|few|TRBV28|TRBJ2-7|-
TGTGATCCTACGGGGGAGCAGTACTTC
CDPTGEQYF
>14|-|TRBV29-1|TRBJ2-3|-
TGCAGCGTTGAACGAGGGGTGGGCACAGATACGCAGTATTTT
CSVERGVGTDTQYF
>13|-|TRBV29-1|TRBJ2-6|-
TGCAGCGTTGTCGGCCCTGGGGCCAACGTCCTGACTTTC
CSVVGPGANVLTF
>14|-|TRBV13|TRBJ2-2|-
TGTGCCAGCAGCTTAACCCGGAAGACCGGGGAGCTGTTTTTT
CASSLTRKTGELFF
>17|-|TRBV5-1|TRBJ2-3|TRBD1
TGCGCCAGCAGCTACAGTCCCGGGACAGGGTCCCCAGATACGCAGTATTTT
CASSYSPGTGSPDTQYF
>15|-|TRBV11-2|TRBJ2-2|-
TGTGCCAGCAGCCTAAGGGACTCTAACACCGGGGAGCTGTTTTTT
CASSLRDSNTGELFF
>15|-|TRBV2|TRBJ2-2|-
TGTGCCAGCAGTGCGGGTAGCAAAGGGGCCGGGGAGCTGTTTTTT
CASSAGSKGAGELFF
>15|many|TRBV7-2|TRBJ2-7|-
TGTGCCAGCAGCTTAGGGTCTGGGGACTCCTACGAGCAGTACTTC
CASSLGSGDSYEQYF
>11|few|TRBV28|TRBJ1-1|-
TGTGCCAGCAGTTTAAACTTATTGGCTTTCTTT
CASSLNLLAFF
>13|-|TRBV7-2|TRBJ1-1|-
TGTGCCAGCAGCTTAGGAAGGCAAACTGAAGCTTTCTTT
CASSLGRQTEAFF
>16|-|TRBV7-2|TRBJ2-5|TRBD1
TGTGCCAGCAGCCTCGGACCCCAACAGGGGCAAGAGACCCAGTACTTC
CASSLGPQQGQETQYF
>13|few|TRBV29-1|TRBJ1-1|TRBD1
TGCAGCGTTAAGGACAGGGGGAACACTGAAGCTTTCTTT
CSVKDRGNTEAFF
>18|-|TRBV27|TRBJ2-3|-
TGTGCCAGCAGCACCCTGAGACAACGGGACCGCGGCACAGATACGCAGTATTTT
CASSTLRQRDRGTDTQYF
>15|-|TRBV28|TRBJ2-5|-
TGTGCCAGCAGTTTATCCGCAGGCATCCGGGGGTCCCAGTACTTC
CASSLSAGIRGSQYF